These 13 T cell receptor beta chains share one sample of origin, sequenced in a study of identical twins (dated by TCRdb to 2016 to 2018). The library was built by means of 5' RACE. Sequencing was performed on an Illumina HiSeq 2000. Using fastp trimming at Q25 and MiXCR clonotype assembly, TCRdb reanalyzed the public sequencing data and kept in-frame beta chains. Rows are combined by CDR3 protein, so each entry shows the most common genes and DNA. For this sample the table gives about 240,000 distinct CDR3 sequences, of which over 9.5% were detected only once. Of the sample, approximately 4% falls within the top ten clones. This same sample was also taken into another study, of yellow fever vaccine responses in identical twins.

Sequencing was done on a sample of memory (CD45RO+) T cells sorted from blood. Taken with the paper, the label for cell subset or site translates to: CD45RO+ enriched T cells. Receptors originate from a woman aged 18-30 years in good health.

The rearrangement links TRBV6-5 to TRBJ2-7, with TRBD2 matching 8 bases. The length of the CDR3 is 14 residues. V lost 3 bases to trimming and J lost 6 bases; unmatched junction nucleotides: 7. CDR1 MNHEY and CDR2 SVGAGI come from the germline V gene. As DNA, the CDR3 is TGTGCCAGCAGTTATCCGGGGGGGGTTGGCGAGCAGTACTTC. Protein product: CASSYPGGVGEQYF.

This clonotype appeared many times. The junction does not match germline at one end; this may be a read error. This chain links TRBV12-3 or TRBV12-4 with TRBJ2-7; 13 bases agree with TRBD2. The length of the CDR3 is 12 residues. The CDR3 nucleotides read TGTGCCAGCAGTACCCGGACTAGCGGGAGATTATTC. Its translation: CASSTRTSGRLF.

This clonotype was picked up many times. The V gene is TRBV5-1, the J gene TRBJ2-5; D may be TRBD2 (5 bases). CDR1 SGHRS and CDR2 YFSETQ come from the germline V gene. This CDR3 spans 18 amino acids. Trimming left V 3 bases short and J 1 base short, with 22 bases between. The CDR3 here is CASSSELGSQRLQETQYF. CDR3 DNA sequence: TGCGCCAGCAGCTCTGAGTTGGGGAGTCAGAGACTCCAAGAGACCCAGTACTTC.

This clonotype appeared once. The chain employs TRBV7-6 and TRBJ2-3; 7 bases agree with TRBD1. The CDR3 has 15 residues. V lost 5 bases to trimming and J lost 2 bases; unmatched junction nucleotides: 7. Germline V gene sequence: CDR1 SGHVS, CDR2 FNYEAQ. CDR3 in amino acids: CASSKRTGFTDTQYF. As DNA, the CDR3 is TGTGCCAGCAGCAAAAGGACAGGCTTCACAGATACGCAGTATTTT.

As concerns this clonotype: At one of its ends the junction is not consistent with the germline gene, which may arise from a read error. The chain links TRBV2 to TRBJ2-5; TRBD1 is a possible D gene (6 bases). Germline CDR1 SNHLY, CDR2 FYNNEI. The CDR3 runs to 12 residues. This CDR3 is CVSTGGSASQYF. The CDR3, as DNA: TGTGTCAGCACTGGGGGCTCGGCGTCCCAGTACTTC.

CDR3 loop: CASSLAPITGELFF. DNA of the CDR3: TGTGCCAGCAGCTTGGCCCCCATTACCGGGGAGCTGTTTTTT. The chain combines TRBV5-5 with TRBJ2-2; D remains ambiguous. Germline CDR1 and CDR2: SGHKS and YYEKEE (reference sequence). V gave up 0 bases and J gave up 5 bases, with 8 bases separating them. The CDR3 is made up of 14 amino acids.

This clonotype showed up just a few times. V usage is TRBV5-6 and J usage is TRBJ1-5; 9 bases fit TRBD1. V lost 0 bases, J lost 6 bases, and 7 bases stayed unmatched. Germline V gene sequence: CDR1 SGHDT, CDR2 YYEEEE. The CDR3 consists of 16 residues. The CDR3 sequence: CASSLGGTGLAQPQHF. CDR3 coding DNA: TGTGCCAGCAGCTTGGGGGGGACAGGGCTCGCTCAGCCCCAGCATTTT. The full variable domain, in which reference TRBV5-6 and TRBJ1-5 provide the parts outside the CDR3, is DAGVTQSPTHLIKTRGQQVTLRCSPKSGHDTVSWYQQALGQGPQFIFQYYEEEERQRGNFPDRFSGHQFPNYSSELNVNALLLGDSALYLCASSLGGTGLAQPQHFGDGTRLSIL.

This clonotype has only a few counts. The rearrangement joins TRBV7-8 to TRBJ1-4, with D unresolved. Deletions cut 3 bases from V and 7 bases from J, with 9 bases between. CDR1 and CDR2 from the germline V gene are SGHVS and FQNEAQ. The CDR3 runs to 13 residues. CDR3 nucleotide sequence: TGTGCCAGCAGCTTTGGTAGGGCTGAAAAACTGTTTTTT. Translating it yields CASSFGRAEKLFF.

About this clonotype: This could be a read error, since a much larger clone is one nucleotide away. This chain connects TRBV10-2 to TRBJ2-1, with D uncertain. This CDR3 contains 14 residues. Germline V gene sequence: CDR1 WSHSY, CDR2 SAAADI. The CDR3 DNA follows: TGCGCCAGCAGTCCGCTGATCTCCTACAATGAGCTGTTCTTC. Translation: CASSPLISYNELFF.

This clonotype came up many times. The V gene is TRBV5-1, the J gene TRBJ2-2; TRBD1 matches 9 bases. CDR1 and CDR2 (germline): SGHRS, YFSETQ. The CDR3 sequence is 15 residues long. Losses at the gene ends were 4 bases for V and 1 base for J; bases not matched to a gene: 2. In DNA form, the CDR3 reads TGCGCCAGCAGCACGGGACAGGGGAACACCGGGGAGCTGTTTTTT. It is translated as CASSTGQGNTGELFF.

This clonotype was detected a few times. This chain uses TRBV12-3 or TRBV12-4 with TRBJ2-7; D possibly corresponds to TRBD2 (5 bases). V was pared by 5 bases and J by 2 bases, with 19 bases between. This CDR3 contains 16 residues. The CDR3 reads CASSTWTEGLPYEQYF. In DNA form, the CDR3 reads TGTGCCAGCAGTACCTGGACCGAGGGATTACCCTACGAGCAGTACTTC.

This clonotype was seen at least ten times. V gene TRBV5-1 combines with J gene TRBJ2-1; D call uncertain. CDR1 and CDR2 from the germline V gene are SGHRS and YFSETQ. The CDR3 totals 15 residues. Trimming removed 0 bases at V and 8 bases at J, with 15 bases between. The CDR3 DNA reads as TGCGCCAGCAGCTTGGCCGGTCACAAAAGCGATGAGCAGTTCTTC. It is translated as CASSLAGHKSDEQFF.

This clonotype was observed a few times. The chain recombines TRBV13 with TRBJ2-1; 9 nucleotides line up with TRBD2. Trimming removed 1 base from V and 6 bases from J; junction bases left unmatched: 7. Germline CDR1 is PRHDT and CDR2 is FYEKMQ (reference sequence). This CDR3 spans 16 amino acids. This chain's CDR3 is CASSLAGGGRGNEQFF. In nucleotides, the CDR3 is TGTGCCAGCAGCTTAGCCGGGGGCGGGAGGGGCAATGAGCAGTTCTTC.